This T cell receptor (beta chain) originates from a study of CD8+CD57+ T cells in acquired aplastic anemia. Overall study: Isolated CD4+ and CD8+ cells, once sorted, yielded DNA averaging around 3 ug. For CD4+ cells, healthy donors had an average of about 10 million reads.

The germline CDR1 and CDR2 sequences are LGHNA and YNFKEQ. This CDR3 contains 14 residues. V shed 1 base and J shed 4 bases, with 11 bases lying between them. Ten or more counts support this clonotype. Its antigen is unidentified. Study observations and caveats: Significant differences in CD8+ Simpson's diversity were not observed between patients and controls. Twenty-nine was the count of CD8+ CDR3 sequences that patients shared with controls.

CDR3 and TCR beta VDJ profiling relied on genomic DNA as the template. One entry per CDR3 protein, called by TCRdb with MiXCR from the reads. The data contain roughly 130,000 distinct CDR3 sequences, about half of them singletons. This chain links TRBV4-2 with TRBJ2-7, with a tentative D call TRBD1 (6 bases). The TCR comes from a human donor in good health, serving as a control. What was sequenced was sorted CD4+, CD8+, or CD8+CD57+ T cells (not recorded which) from PBMCs. CDR3 amino acids: CASSQAEGQYEQYF. CDR3 DNA sequence: TGTGCCAGCAGCCAAGCAGAAGGACAGTACGAGCAGTACTTC.